These 26 T cell receptor beta chains were sequenced from one sample in a study of blood T cell repertoires in COVID-19. Assay used: immunoSEQ multiplex PCR; TCRdb lists only in-frame clones, some missing. This sample has roughly 280,000 clones; roughly 90% occur once, and the top ten carry 2% to 2.5%. The sample consisted of peripheral blood. The receptors shown here come from a man over 45 with acute or convalescent COVID-19.

V is TRBV15 and J is TRBJ1-4, with 8 bases identical to TRBD1. CDR3 length: 13 amino acids. V shed 0 bases, J shed 13 bases, and the junction held 4 bases outside the gene matches. Germline loops: CDR1 LNHNV, CDR2 YYDKDF (reference sequence). CDR3 protein: CATSRDHTGGLFF. The CDR3 DNA sequence: TGTGCCACCAGCAGAGACCACACAGGGGGACTGTTTTTT.

This chain links TRBV7-2 with TRBJ1-5, with 9 nucleotides matching TRBD1. With V trimmed by 5 bases and J by 5 bases, 7 bases remained unmatched. Germline CDR1 and CDR2: SGHTA and FQGNSA. This CDR3 has 15 amino acids. Here the CDR3 DNA reads TGTGCCAGCAGCCCAACAGGGGGCGCGTATCAGCCCCAGCATTTT. As protein: CASSPTGGAYQPQHF.

Note on this clone: Distinct nucleotide sequences in the sample also encode this CDR3. The chain carries TRBV5-4 and TRBJ2-5; the match to TRBD2 covers 8 bases. Germline assignment: CDR1 SGHNT and CDR2 YYREEE (reference sequence). V lost 1 base to trimming and J lost 5 bases; unmatched junction nucleotides: 4. The CDR3 is made up of 14 amino acids. The CDR3 sequence: CASSLSGGAETQYF. Here the CDR3 DNA reads TGTGCCAGCAGCTTGTCGGGGGGGGCGGAGACCCAGTACTTC.

The V gene is TRBV7-2, the J gene TRBJ2-1; 9 nucleotides line up with TRBD1. Unmatched junction bases numbered 6, after V lost 8 bases and J lost 7 bases. This CDR3 has 13 residues. CDR1 and CDR2 (germline): SGHTA, FQGNSA. CDR3 in amino acids: CASGTGTPNEQFF. CDR3 in DNA: TGTGCCAGCGGGACAGGGACCCCTAATGAGCAGTTCTTC.

The rearrangement joins TRBV27 to TRBJ2-3; D perhaps matches TRBD1 (6 bases). The CDR3 is 15 residues long. Germline V lookup: CDR1 MNHEY, CDR2 SMNVEV (reference sequence). V shed 5 bases and J shed 6 bases, with 18 bases lying between them. The CDR3 loop reads CASSPQGTGLDTQYF. CDR3 bases: TGTGCCAGCAGTCCGCAAGGCACAGGGTTGGATACGCAGTATTTT.

The gene calls are TRBV6-5 and TRBJ1-2; 10 bases agree with TRBD1. Trimming removed 5 bases from V and 4 bases from J; junction bases left unmatched: 7. The CDR3 consists of 15 residues. CDR1 MNHEY and CDR2 SVGAGI come from the germline V gene. CDR3 amino acids: CASSQGQGLGYGYTF. The CDR3 coding sequence is TGTGCCAGCAGTCAGGGACAGGGGCTAGGCTATGGCTACACCTTC.

V gene TRBV5-8 combines with J gene TRBJ2-1, with 9 bases lining up with TRBD1. This CDR3 contains 15 residues. Trimming removed 6 bases from V and 3 bases from J; junction bases left unmatched: 7. The germline V gene encodes CDR1 SGHTS and CDR2 YDEGEE. CDR3 residues: CASTPGTGNYNEQFF. CDR3 in DNA: TGTGCCAGCACCCCCGGGACAGGGAACTACAATGAGCAGTTCTTC.

The V and J genes are TRBV3-1 (or the pseudogene TRBV3-2) and TRBJ1-4; 9 bases match TRBD1. Germline CDR1 LGHDT, CDR2 YNNKEL (reference sequence). Trimming removed 5 bases from V and 7 bases from J; junction bases left unmatched: 5. The CDR3 extends over 14 amino acids. The CDR3 here is CASSAGTGIEKLFF. The CDR3 DNA reads as TGTGCCAGCAGCGCCGGGACAGGGATTGAAAAACTGTTTTTT.

The rearrangement links TRBV11-2 to TRBJ2-3; D may be TRBD2 (5 bases). Germline CDR1 SGHAT, CDR2 FQNNGV. V lost 2 bases, J lost 1 base, and 13 bases lay in between. This CDR3 spans 16 amino acids. This chain's CDR3 is CASSLNRGLGTDTQYF. The CDR3 coding sequence is TGTGCCAGCAGCTTAAACCGGGGTTTGGGCACAGATACGCAGTATTTT.

This chain joins TRBV10-3 and TRBJ2-5; 9 positions agree with TRBD1. The germline gives CDR1 ENHRY, CDR2 SYGVKD. The junction had 5 bases not matched to a gene; V was cut back by 2 bases and J by 4 bases. The CDR3 has 15 amino acids. This CDR3 reads CAISELQGAPETQYF. Written as DNA, the CDR3 is TGTGCCATCAGTGAGCTACAGGGGGCCCCAGAGACCCAGTACTTC.

CDR3 amino acids: CSVVGSRETQYF. In DNA form, the CDR3 reads TGCAGCGTTGTTGGGAGCAGGGAGACCCAGTACTTC. The V call is TRBV29-1, the J call TRBJ2-5; perhaps TRBD2 as D (5 bases). From germline, CDR1 is SQVTM and CDR2 ANQGSEA. With 4 bases removed from V and 5 bases from J, the gap between germline ends came to 11 bases. This CDR3 has 12 amino acids.

The chain employs TRBV3-1 (or the pseudogene TRBV3-2) and TRBJ2-1; tentative D call: TRBD2 (5 bases). The CDR3 totals 16 residues. Trimming cost V 4 bases and J 8 bases, with 21 bases left between them. Germline V gene sequence: CDR1 LGHDT, CDR2 YNNKEL (reference sequence). CDR3 amino acids: CASSPAPKRVGDEQFF. The CDR3 nucleotides read TGTGCCAGCAGCCCCGCGCCCAAAAGGGTCGGGGATGAGCAGTTCTTC.

The J gene is TRBJ2-1, the V gene TRBV7-5; no DNA check was done on the table's D call, TRBD1. TRBV7-5 is a recognized pseudogene. The CDR3 spans 16 residues. For the CDR3, the DNA is TGTGCCAGAAGCTCCGCGACAGGGTTTCGTTACAATGAGCAGTTCTTC. Amino acid sequence: CARSSATGFRYNEQFF.

The chain joins TRBV7-9 to TRBJ2-4, with D perhaps TRBD1 (5 bases). This CDR3 spans 14 amino acids. The V end lost 5 bases, the J end lost 7 bases, and 15 bases lay between the germline ends. Germline CDR1 SEHNR, CDR2 FQNEAQ (reference sequence). The CDR3 loop is CASSEQESTNIQYF. The CDR3 DNA follows: TGTGCCAGCAGCGAACAGGAGAGTACGAACATTCAGTACTTC.

The chain recombines TRBV7-9 with TRBJ1-2; no definite D call. V lost 4 bases and J 4 bases, leaving 13 bases between the germline ends. Germline CDR1 and CDR2: SEHNR and FQNEAQ (reference sequence). This CDR3 is built from 14 residues. DNA of the CDR3: TGTGCCAGCAGCTCAGGATCCACAGCCTATGGCTACACCTTC. Protein product: CASSSGSTAYGYTF.

J is TRBJ1-2 and V is TRBV5-6; 7 nucleotides agree with TRBD1. The CDR3 is made up of 16 amino acids. J was trimmed by 4 bases and V by 0 bases; bases with no gene match: 9. The germline V gene encodes CDR1 SGHDT and CDR2 YYEEEE. The CDR3 reads CASSLERGTDPYGYTF. The CDR3, as DNA: TGTGCCAGCAGCTTGGAGAGGGGGACAGATCCCTATGGCTACACCTTC.

The gene calls are TRBV7-9 and TRBJ1-2; no clear D. Germline V CDR1 and CDR2: SEHNR, FQNEAQ (reference sequence). The CDR3 contains 13 residues. V was cut by 3 bases and J by 4 bases, with 9 bases left in between. The CDR3 sequence: CASSFRSGYGYTF. The CDR3 DNA follows: TGTGCCAGCAGCTTTCGCAGTGGCTATGGCTACACCTTC.

This chain connects TRBV5-1 to TRBJ1-5; 9 positions agree with TRBD1. The CDR3 sequence is 14 residues long. Germline loops: CDR1 SGHRS, CDR2 YFSETQ. V was clipped by 4 bases and J by 5 bases; unmatched bases: 4. Here the CDR3 DNA reads TGCGCCAGCAGCCCGGACAGGGGAGATCAGCCCCAGCATTTT. This gives the protein CASSPDRGDQPQHF.

The chain carries TRBV14 and TRBJ2-1; weak D call: TRBD2 (6 bases). The CDR3 extends over 13 amino acids. Germline V gives CDR1 SGHDN, CDR2 FVKESK. V lost 4 bases and J 10 bases, leaving 14 bases between the germline ends. As DNA, the CDR3 is TGTGCCAGCAGCCGAGACATAGCGGCCGAGCAGTTCTTC. This translates into CASSRDIAAEQFF.

The genes are TRBV18 and TRBJ1-5, with D hard to call. The CDR3 contains 15 residues. The V end lost 2 bases, the J end lost 3 bases, and 11 bases lay between the germline ends. Germline V gene lookup returns CDR1 KGHSH and CDR2 LQKENI. The CDR3 region is CASSPSRSYNQPQHF. The CDR3 nucleotides read TGTGCCAGCTCACCAAGTCGGAGCTACAATCAGCCCCAGCATTTT. Using reference TRBV18 and TRBJ1-5 for the parts outside the CDR3, the full variable domain is NAGVMQNPRHLVRRRGQEARLRCSPMKGHSHVYWYRQLPEEGLKFMVYLQKENIIDESGMPKERFSAEFPKEGPSILRIQQVVRGDSAAYFCASSPSRSYNQPQHFGDGTRLSIL.

The chain carries TRBV10-3 and TRBJ1-3; 7 nucleotides match TRBD1. CDR1 ENHRY and CDR2 SYGVKD come from the germline V gene. V was pared by 6 bases and J by 7 bases, with 6 bases of the junction left unmatched. The CDR3 covers 13 residues. CDR3 sequence reads: CAIRTGVGNTIYF. CDR3 in DNA: TGTGCCATCAGAACAGGGGTAGGGAACACCATATATTTT.

The chain links TRBV3-1 (or the pseudogene TRBV3-2) to TRBJ2-5; D is possibly TRBD1 (6 bases). The CDR3 length is 17 residues. V shed 4 bases and J shed 4 bases, with 22 bases lying between them. Germline V gives CDR1 LGHDT, CDR2 YNNKEL (reference sequence). The CDR3 bases are TGTGCCAGCAGCCTCCGGAAAGGGGGATATGTGGGAGAGACCCAGTACTTC. It translates to CASSLRKGGYVGETQYF.

The chain uses TRBV2 and TRBJ1-4; D is perhaps TRBD1 (5 bases). Germline V gene data show CDR1 as SNHLY and CDR2 as FYNNEI. The CDR3 totals 13 residues. CDR3 protein: CGTQRDFNEKLFF. CDR3 coding DNA: TGTGGGACCCAACGGGACTTCAATGAAAAACTGTTTTTT.

The chain couples TRBV7-3 to TRBJ1-6; 9 bases agree with TRBD1. The CDR3 extends over 16 amino acids. Losses at the gene ends were 4 bases for V and 9 bases for J; bases not matched to a gene: 10. Germline V CDR1 and CDR2: SGHTA, FQGTGA. The CDR3 region has the DNA TGTGCCAGCAGCTCCGGCCCGGGGACAGGGCGTTCACCCCTCCACTTT. Its translation: CASSSGPGTGRSPLHF.

The CDR3 nucleotides read TGTGCCAGCATGGAGATCGGGGAGCTGTTTTTT. Its protein is CASMEIGELFF. The rearrangement joins TRBV3-1 (or the pseudogene TRBV3-2) to TRBJ2-2, with D unclear. From germline, CDR1 is LGHDT and CDR2 YNNKEL (reference sequence). V shed 7 bases and J shed 7 bases, with 7 bases lying between them. The CDR3 spans 11 residues.

This chain joins TRBV28 and TRBJ1-2; tentative D call: TRBD1 (5 bases). V lost 4 bases to trimming and J lost 0 bases, with 12 bases between them. Germline V gene data show CDR1 as MDHEN and CDR2 as SYDVKM. The CDR3 runs to 15 residues. The DNA for the CDR3 is TGTGCCAGCAGTTCGACCGGGGGGGCTAACTATGGCTACACCTTC. Its translation is CASSSTGGANYGYTF.